This record covers a single T cell receptor beta chain. Its cognate antigen is unknown. The data were taken from a study of T cell responses to AZD1222 COVID-19 vaccine. Study outcomes and limitations: The peak T cell response came first, and repertoires were sampled only after it.

The CDR3 is 13 amino acids. Looked up from germline, CDR1 is MNHEY and CDR2 is SMNVEV (reference sequence). V lost 10 bases and J lost 10; bases outside the gene matches: 14. The repertoire was sequenced with immunoSEQ multiplex PCR; TCRdb's copy has only in-frame clones and lacks some. The table includes under 70,000 clones, 84% detected once. This chain connects TRBV27 to TRBJ1-2; 8 nucleotides match TRBD1. The sequence derives from an adult in good health. This specimen consisted of peripheral blood, obtained on day 0 of AZD1222 vaccination. For the CDR3, the DNA is TGTGCCACCCTGGACAGGGCGTGGGATTTCTACACCTTC. Its protein product is CATLDRAWDFYTF.